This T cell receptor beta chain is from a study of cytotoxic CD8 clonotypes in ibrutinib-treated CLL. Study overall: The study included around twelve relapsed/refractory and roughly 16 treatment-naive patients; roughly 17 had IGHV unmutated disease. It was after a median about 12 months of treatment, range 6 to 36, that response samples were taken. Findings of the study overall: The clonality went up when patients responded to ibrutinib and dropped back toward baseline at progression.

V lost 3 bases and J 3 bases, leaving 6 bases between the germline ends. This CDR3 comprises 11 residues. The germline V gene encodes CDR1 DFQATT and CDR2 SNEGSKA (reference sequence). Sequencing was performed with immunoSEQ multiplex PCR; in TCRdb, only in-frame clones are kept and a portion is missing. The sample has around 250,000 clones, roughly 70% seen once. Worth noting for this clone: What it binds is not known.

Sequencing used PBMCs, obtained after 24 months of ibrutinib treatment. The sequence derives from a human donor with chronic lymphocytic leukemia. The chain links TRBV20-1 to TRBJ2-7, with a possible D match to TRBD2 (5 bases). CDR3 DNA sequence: TGCAGTGCTAGCGCGGGCTACGAGCAGTACTTC. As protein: CSASAGYEQYF.